This T cell receptor beta chain was documented in a study of blood T cell repertoires in COVID-19 (dated by TCRdb to 2020 to 2022). Regarding the research as a whole: The collaborator samples originated in the United States, Italy and Spain and spanned the acute and convalescent phases of COVID-19. The sample metadata nearly always contained a de-identified subject ID, COVID-19 status, age in years and sex. The material from the prospective study consisted of cDNA or gDNA derived from T cells, B-cell-depleted T cells, or PBMCs. The repertoires were released in a freely available public database meant as a resource for research on the immune response to SARS-CoV-2. The samples were drawn from two sources: the first 160 participants of the ongoing ImmuneRACE study, and about 1,300 subjects contributed by 6 global collaborators. Where available, HLA class I and class II types were obtained from metadata supplied by the sample provider rather than from assay-based typing. Subjects who had been exposed to COVID-19, were actively infected with it, or had recovered from it provided the deeply sampled blood TCRbeta repertoires that made up the dataset.

Here is what the overall study found, with its caveats: How much clinical and demographic metadata was included differed by source and by participant, and the metadata was provided uncurated.

A second Seattle source provided samples from volunteer blood donors who had recovered from COVID-19. Collaborating institutions collected whole blood in K2EDTA tubes following their own protocols. Collaborator samples were shipped for TCRbeta analysis as frozen whole blood, isolated PBMCs, or DNA extracted from either sample type. The CDR3 spans 16 residues, from the cysteine through the phenylalanine. CDR3 DNA is the only sequence kept; it has 48 bases, read in frame from the first base. The V and J ends are trimmed by 1 base and 0 bases, leaving 10 bases between them. For CDR1 and CDR2, the germline V gene lists SGHVS and FNYEAQ. TCRbeta CDR3 regions were amplified from genomic DNA using the immunoSEQ Assay, a bias-controlled multiplex PCR. The source study handled its data this way. The number of nucleated cells in each sample was estimated from the amplification of reference gene primers within the assay. Sequence reads were collapsed and filtered to measure the absolute abundance of every unique TCRbeta CDR3 rearrangement. For each sample, productive Simpson clonality was calculated by taking the square root of Simpson's diversity index across productive rearrangements. Entries here come from immuneACCESS through TCRdb and include only in-frame sequences with V and J called. Some clones fail to appear in such tables; in the studies checked, an unresolved V gene covers under half of the shortfall, and the cause of the remainder is unknown. V and J calls and clone size are given by that table; D and trimming were obtained from the DNA. The sample table lists 200,000 or so clones, about 85% of them with a count of one. The top ten clones comprise 2.9% of the sample.

Comment on this clone: What this receptor recognizes is not known. No much larger clone exists at a distance of one base, and base qualities are not known.

This chain joins TRBV7-6 to TRBJ1-5; no confident D gene assignment can be made. The receptor's source is a man aged 50 to 59 who had recovered from COVID-19. The sample comprised peripheral blood. The DNA is as follows: TGTGCCAGCAGCTTAGGCCCTACCCATAGCAATCAGCCCCAGCATTTT. This yields the protein CASSLGPTHSNQPQHF.